The 23 T cell receptor beta chains given below trace back to one sample, sequenced in a study of cytomegalovirus exposure and HLA in healthy donors. 13 Jbeta primers and 60 Vbeta primers were used for the PCR. Some clones are missing from TCRdb's copy, which holds only in-frame ones; the method was immunoSEQ multiplex PCR. Of fewer than 200,000 clones listed, about three quarters were seen once; the top ten hold roughly 2%. The sequenced sample was PBMCs. The receptors were sampled from a female donor in good health and CMV-seronegative.

The rearrangement joins TRBV5-1 to TRBJ1-1; D gene ambiguous. Germline V lookup: CDR1 SGHRS, CDR2 YFSETQ. V was pared by 2 bases and J by 1 base, with 9 bases between. The CDR3 length is 14 residues. Here the CDR3 DNA reads TGCGCCAGCAGCTTTAATACAGCGAACACTGAAGCTTTCTTT. Protein: CASSFNTANTEAFF.

The chain combines TRBV15 with TRBJ1-1; 7 bases map to TRBD1. The ends lost 5 bases at V and 6 bases at J; junction bases unmatched: 3. The CDR3 consists of 12 residues. The germline CDR1 and CDR2 sequences are LNHNV and YYDKDF (reference sequence). Written as DNA, the CDR3 is TGTGCCACCAGCTACGGGACAGCTGAAGCTTTCTTT. Its translation: CATSYGTAEAFF.

The chain recombines TRBV6-6 with TRBJ2-7; a weak D match, TRBD2 (6 bases). This CDR3 spans 13 amino acids. Trimming shortened V by 10 bases and J by 2 bases, and 15 bases separated the two germline ends. CDR1 and CDR2 (germline): MNHNY, SVGAGI (reference sequence). As DNA, the CDR3 is TGTGCCACCTCAAGCGGGCAACCCTACGAGCAGTACTTC. Amino acids: CATSSGQPYEQYF.

The chain combines TRBV9 with TRBJ2-5; 9 nucleotides align to TRBD2. Germline V CDR1 and CDR2: SGDLS, YYNGEE. V trimming: 3 bases; J trimming: 2 bases; junction bases outside the gene matches: 11. The CDR3 is 17 amino acids. The DNA of the CDR3 is TGTGCCAGCAGCGAGCCCTCCCCGCTAGCGGGGCAAGAGACCCAGTACTTC. Protein product: CASSEPSPLAGQETQYF.

The CDR3 DNA sequence: TGTGCCAGCAGCCCCGTGTGGGGAGGCGCTGAAGCTTTCTTT. Translation: CASSPVWGGAEAFF. The chain combines TRBV7-9 with TRBJ1-1; the D is unclear. The CDR3 spans 14 residues. Germline V lookup: CDR1 SEHNR, CDR2 FQNEAQ (reference sequence). V lost 5 bases to trimming and J lost 6 bases, with 16 bases between them.

The chain carries TRBV5-4 and TRBJ2-3, with 10 nucleotides matching TRBD2. The CDR3 totals 16 residues. CDR1 is SGHNT, CDR2 YYREEE, per germline (reference sequence). The V gene end was trimmed by 2 bases and the J gene end by 2 bases; junction bases not matched to a gene: 5. CDR3 nucleotides: TGTGCCAGCAGCTTTTTTGGACTAGCGGCCACAGATACGCAGTATTTT. Protein sequence: CASSFFGLAATDTQYF.

V usage is TRBV27 and J usage is TRBJ2-7; D is perhaps TRBD1 (6 bases). The CDR3 runs 13 residues. Deletions cut 3 bases from V and 6 bases from J, with 12 bases between. Looked up from germline, CDR1 is MNHEY and CDR2 is SMNVEV (reference sequence). The CDR3 DNA reads as TGTGCCAGCAGTTTGGCCCAGGGGAGCGAGCAGTACTTC. Its protein product is CASSLAQGSEQYF.

The V gene is TRBV5-1, the J gene TRBJ1-1, with D tentatively TRBD1 (6 bases). The V gene's germline CDR1 is SGHRS and CDR2 YFSETQ. Trimming left V 7 bases short and J 6 bases short, with 19 bases between. The CDR3 runs 14 residues. This chain's CDR3 is CASGPGQIGAEAFF. DNA for the CDR3: TGCGCCAGCGGACCCGGACAGATTGGAGCTGAAGCTTTCTTT.

This chain joins TRBV5-1 and TRBJ1-1, with 11 nucleotides matching TRBD1. Germline CDR1 is SGHRS and CDR2 is YFSETQ. Germline trimming cut 1 base from V and 0 bases from J; bases unmatched to any gene: 8. This CDR3 contains 18 residues. The CDR3 nucleotides are TGCGCCAGCAGCTTGCTAGCCGGACAGGGGGCCATGAACACTGAAGCTTTCTTT. The encoded protein is CASSLLAGQGAMNTEAFF.

Only one count was recorded for this clone. J is TRBJ2-5 and V is TRBV20-1, with D possibly TRBD1 on 5 matching bases. Germline V CDR1 and CDR2: DFQATT, SNEGSKA (reference sequence). CDR3 length equals 11 residues. V lost 0 bases to trimming and J lost 13 bases, with 12 bases between them. The CDR3 spells CSARDGQGWYF. DNA of the CDR3: TGCAGTGCTAGAGATGGCCAGGGCTGGTACTTC.

This chain links TRBV2 with TRBJ1-2, with 11 nucleotides matching TRBD1. The CDR3 sequence is 14 residues long. J gave up 8 bases and V 5 bases, and 7 bases lay outside the gene matches. Germline CDR1 and CDR2: SNHLY and FYNNEI. CDR3 sequence: CASSPDRGREGYTF. In nucleotides, the CDR3 is TGTGCCAGCAGTCCGGACAGGGGGCGCGAGGGCTACACCTTC.

CDR3 bases: TGTGCCAGCAGAGATACGGGACTAACGAACACCGGGGAGCTGTTTTTT. This sequence encodes CASRDTGLTNTGELFF. The chain is built from TRBV27 and TRBJ2-2; 7 bases align to TRBD2. Trimming at V came to 6 bases and at J to 0 bases, leaving 7 bases not matched to a gene. This CDR3 is built from 16 residues. The V gene's germline CDR1 is MNHEY and CDR2 SMNVEV (reference sequence).

The chain employs TRBV6-4 and TRBJ1-2, with 8 bases matching TRBD1. CDR1 and CDR2 from the germline V gene are MRHNA and SNTAGT. The V gene end was trimmed by 6 bases and the J gene end by 0 bases; junction bases not matched to a gene: 6. This CDR3 contains 15 residues. The CDR3, as DNA: TGTGCCAGCAGAGAAGGACAGGGCACTAACTATGGCTACACCTTC. Translated: CASREGQGTNYGYTF.

The chain has TRBV6-1 and TRBJ2-1, with 7 bases that match TRBD1. The germline V gene has CDR1 MNHNS and CDR2 SASEGT. The CDR3 covers 15 residues. After removal of 0 bases from V and 10 bases from J, the junction contained 9 bases not matched to a gene. In nucleotides, the CDR3 is TGTGCCAGCAGTGAAGCAGGGGGCGTTGATGACGAGCAGTTCTTC. Amino acids: CASSEAGGVDDEQFF.

The V gene is TRBV9, the J gene TRBJ1-3; TRBD1 matches 8 bases. Germline V CDR1 and CDR2: SGDLS, YYNGEE. This CDR3 is 16 amino acids long. V was pared by 0 bases and J by 9 bases, with 11 bases of the junction left unmatched. In DNA form, the CDR3 reads TGTGCCAGCAGCGTAGCGGGACAGGCCCCGGGGGCCACCATATATTTT. This sequence encodes CASSVAGQAPGATIYF. Filled out from reference TRBV9 and TRBJ1-3, the complete variable domain reads DSGVTQTPKHLITATGQRVTLRCSPRSGDLSVYWYQQSLDQGLQFLIQYYNGEERAKGNILERFSAQQFPDLHSELNLSSLELGDSALYFCASSVAGQAPGATIYFGEGSWLTVV.

The chain couples TRBV6-1 to TRBJ2-7, with D maybe TRBD2 (5 bases). The ends were cut back, 8 bases at V and 6 bases at J, with 20 bases in the middle. Germline V lookup: CDR1 MNHNS, CDR2 SASEGT. This CDR3 region has 14 residues. The CDR3 DNA reads as TGTGCCAGCGGGCAACTAGTCACCATATCCGAGCAGTACTTC. Residues: CASGQLVTISEQYF.

The chain employs TRBV5-1 and TRBJ1-2; D might be TRBD1 (6 bases). Trimming removed 1 base at V and 6 bases at J, with 19 bases between. The CDR3 is 16 residues long. The germline V gene encodes CDR1 SGHRS and CDR2 YFSETQ. The CDR3 protein is CASSLTAGAPVDGYTF. The CDR3 region has the DNA TGCGCCAGCAGCTTGACGGCAGGGGCCCCCGTCGATGGCTACACCTTC.

V usage is TRBV6-5 and J usage is TRBJ2-5; D is possibly TRBD1 (6 bases). Trimming pared 6 bases from V and 5 bases from J, leaving 13 bases between. Germline V lookup: CDR1 MNHEY, CDR2 SVGAGI. This CDR3 contains 13 residues. The CDR3 coding sequence is TGTGCCAGCAGCCCTGACAGGATTGAGACCCAGTACTTC. This encodes CASSPDRIETQYF.

The rearrangement links TRBV7-9 to TRBJ2-3; TRBD2 matches 9 bases. Germline CDR1 and CDR2: SEHNR and FQNEAQ (reference sequence). The V and J ends lost 5 bases and 6 bases, in that order; junction bases with no gene match: 18. The CDR3 has 18 amino acids. CDR3: CASSPRGTAAGGRDTQYF. The DNA for the CDR3 is TGTGCCAGCAGCCCGCGGGGGACCGCGGCGGGAGGGAGGGATACGCAGTATTTT.

The rearrangement uses TRBV19 and TRBJ2-7; 7 nucleotides align to TRBD1. Germline trimming cut 1 base from V and 3 bases from J; bases unmatched to any gene: 6. Per germline, CDR1 LNHDA and CDR2 SQIVND (reference sequence). The CDR3 totals 15 residues. The CDR3 DNA sequence: TGTGCCAGTAGTATAGGACAGGGAGTGGTCTACGAGCAGTACTTC. Its translation is CASSIGQGVVYEQYF.

A note on this clone: Germline and junction disagree at one end, which may indicate a read error. V gene TRBV11-2 combines with J gene TRBJ1-2, with D uncertain. This CDR3 has 10 amino acids. In germline, CDR1 is SGHAT, CDR2 FQNNGV. The CDR3 region has the DNA TGTGCCAGCAGCTTAACTCGACTGAGCTTC. It is translated as CASSLTRLSF.

This clone appeared a few times. The CDR3 DNA follows: TGTGCCAGCAGCCCCGGTATGAACACTGAAGCTTTCTTT. It codes for CASSPGMNTEAFF. The chain employs TRBV5-4 and TRBJ1-1, with no clear D. This CDR3 region has 13 residues. The germline V and J ends were trimmed by 4 bases and 0 bases, with 7 bases remaining between them. Germline loops: CDR1 SGHNT, CDR2 YYREEE (reference sequence).

The chain has TRBV2 and TRBJ2-5, with 9 bases fitting TRBD2. Germline V lookup: CDR1 SNHLY, CDR2 FYNNEI. V was clipped by 4 bases and J by 4 bases; unmatched bases: 7. The CDR3 loop spans 15 amino acids. CDR3 residues: CASSAPEAGGETQYF. In nucleotides, the CDR3 is TGTGCCAGCAGTGCCCCGGAAGCGGGAGGAGAGACCCAGTACTTC.